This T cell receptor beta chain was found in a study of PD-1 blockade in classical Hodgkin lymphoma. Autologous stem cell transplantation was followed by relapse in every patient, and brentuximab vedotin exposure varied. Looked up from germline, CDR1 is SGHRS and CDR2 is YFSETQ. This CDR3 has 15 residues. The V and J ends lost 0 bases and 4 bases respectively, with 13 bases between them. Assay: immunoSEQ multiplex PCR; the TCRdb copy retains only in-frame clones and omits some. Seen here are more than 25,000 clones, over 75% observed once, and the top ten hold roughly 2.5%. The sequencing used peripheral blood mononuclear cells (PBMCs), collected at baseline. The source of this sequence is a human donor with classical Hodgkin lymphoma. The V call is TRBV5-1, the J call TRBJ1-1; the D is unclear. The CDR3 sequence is CASSLATAPLTEAFF. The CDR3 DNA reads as TGCGCCAGCAGCTTGGCAACAGCCCCCCTCACTGAAGCTTTCTTT.